The 18 T cell receptor beta chains reported below all come from one sample, sequenced in a study of cytotoxic CD8 clonotypes in ibrutinib-treated CLL. Assay used: immunoSEQ multiplex PCR; TCRdb lists only in-frame clones, some missing. Altogether hundreds of thousands of clones are present, more than 70% being singletons, with the ten largest covering roughly an eighth. Sample: PBMCs, taken after 12 months of ibrutinib treatment. The receptors shown here come from a human donor with chronic lymphocytic leukemia.

This clone has a handful of counts. V and J are TRBV7-8 and TRBJ2-5, with D perhaps TRBD2 (5 bases). The germline V gene has CDR1 SGHVS and CDR2 FQNEAQ. There are 13 residues in the CDR3. V dropped 7 bases and J dropped 5 bases, with 14 bases sitting between them. The CDR3 spells CASTLGRGETQYF. The CDR3, as DNA: TGTGCCAGCACCCTTGGTCGGGGTGAGACCCAGTACTTC. Full variable domain (missing parts from reference TRBV7-8 and TRBJ2-5): GAGVSQSPRYKVAKRGQDVALRCDPISGHVSLFWYQQALGQGPEFLTYFQNEAQLDKSGLPSDRFFAERPEGSVSTLKIQRTQQEDSAVYLCASTLGRGETQYFGPGTRLLVL.

The rearrangement joins TRBV13 to TRBJ1-4; no clear D. Trimming cost V 0 bases and J 0 bases, with 5 bases left between them. The CDR3 is 15 residues long. Germline-derived CDR1 and CDR2 are PRHDT and FYEKMQ (reference sequence). DNA of the CDR3: TGTGCCAGCAGCTTAGGAGGGTCAACTAATGAAAAACTGTTTTTT. This translates into CASSLGGSTNEKLFF.

For this clone: Other DNA sequences in the sample encode the same CDR3. The rearrangement joins TRBV30 to TRBJ2-1; 7 bases match TRBD1. The CDR3 runs to 15 residues. Germline V lookup: CDR1 GTSNPN, CDR2 SVGIG (reference sequence). V gave up 0 bases and J gave up 2 bases; unmatched junction bases: 4. The CDR3 sequence is CAWSVGQGAYNEQFF. The CDR3 DNA is TGTGCCTGGAGTGTGGGGCAGGGGGCCTACAATGAGCAGTTCTTC.

This chain joins TRBV5-6 and TRBJ2-1; D may be TRBD2 (6 bases). The CDR3 runs to 15 residues. V dropped 4 bases and J dropped 6 bases, with 17 bases sitting between them. Looked up from germline, CDR1 is SGHDT and CDR2 is YYEEEE. CDR3 protein: CASSGPGTGSNEQFF. The CDR3 DNA sequence: TGTGCCAGCAGCGGTCCCGGGACTGGCTCCAATGAGCAGTTCTTC.

The chain joins TRBV5-4 to TRBJ2-6, with 9 positions matching TRBD1. CDR3 size: 17 residues. CDR1 and CDR2 from the germline V gene are SGHNT and YYREEE (reference sequence). The ends lost 0 bases at V and 5 bases at J; junction bases unmatched: 6. CDR3 DNA: TGTGCCAGCAGCTTGGATGGGACAGGGTTCTGGGCCAACGTCCTGACTTTC. Translating it yields CASSLDGTGFWANVLTF. The whole variable domain, filled in from reference TRBV5-4 and TRBJ2-6, reads ETGVTQSPTHLIKTRGQQVTLRCSSQSGHNTVSWYQQALGQGPQFIFQYYREEENGRGNFPPRFSGLQFPNYSSELNVNALELDDSALYLCASSLDGTGFWANVLTFGAGSRLTVL.

This clone was observed once. The CDR3 DNA reads as TGTGCCTCTACCAGCCGGCACACTGAAGCTTTCTTT. Translating gives CASTSRHTEAFF. This chain joins TRBV30 and TRBJ1-1; D unresolved. Trimming shortened V by 7 bases and J by 3 bases, and 12 bases separated the two germline ends. CDR1 is GTSNPN and CDR2 is SVGIG in the germline V gene (reference sequence). The CDR3 runs to 12 residues.

The V and J genes are TRBV7-9 and TRBJ2-5, with 8 bases fitting TRBD1. The CDR3 is 14 amino acids. Per the germline V gene, CDR1 is SEHNR and CDR2 is FQNEAQ (reference sequence). V was clipped by 4 bases and J by 4 bases; unmatched bases: 5. CDR3 loop: CASSWTTGGETQYF. The CDR3 region has the DNA TGTGCCAGCAGCTGGACAACAGGGGGAGAGACCCAGTACTTC. Full variable domain (missing parts from reference TRBV7-9 and TRBJ2-5): DTGVSQNPRHKITKRGQNVTFRCDPISEHNRLYWYRQTLGQGPEFLTYFQNEAQLEKSRLLSDRFSAERPKGSFSTLEIQRTEQGDSAMYLCASSWTTGGETQYFGPGTRLLVL.

A note on this clone: Different DNA sequences within this sample yield the same CDR3. The chain carries TRBV5-1 and TRBJ1-4; TRBD1 matches 8 bases. Germline V CDR1 and CDR2: SGHRS, YFSETQ. The CDR3 consists of 14 residues. J lost 5 bases, V lost 4 bases, and 4 bases had no gene match. The CDR3 bases are TGCGCCAGCAGCCTGGGACAGGCCAATGAAAAACTGTTTTTT. Translated: CASSLGQANEKLFF.

V gene TRBV18 combines with J gene TRBJ1-2; unclear D gene. This CDR3 spans 17 amino acids. Germline loops: CDR1 KGHSH, CDR2 LQKENI. With 0 bases removed from V and 1 base from J, the gap between germline ends came to 15 bases. The CDR3 coding sequence is TGTGCCAGCTCACCACCGGTAACGAGACAAGTTAACTATGGCTACACCTTC. Translating it yields CASSPPVTRQVNYGYTF.

The J gene is TRBJ2-3, the V gene TRBV29-1; either TRBD1 or TRBD2 may supply D (5 bases each). Germline V CDR1 and CDR2: SQVTM, ANQGSEA. The CDR3 totals 13 residues. V gave up 6 bases and J gave up 4 bases, with 14 bases separating them. CDR3 in amino acids: CSVHSGLADTQYF. The CDR3 region has the DNA TGCAGCGTCCATTCGGGGCTAGCAGATACGCAGTATTTT.

The chain links TRBV10-1 to TRBJ2-1, with D possibly TRBD2 on 6 matching bases. CDR3 length: 12 amino acids. Trimming shortened V by 2 bases and J by 16 bases, and 15 bases separated the two germline ends. Germline CDR1 reads WNHNN; CDR2 reads SYGVQD (reference sequence). The CDR3 region has the DNA TGCGCCAGCAGTGAGGTCGGGCGGGGAAAATTCTTC. It translates to CASSEVGRGKFF.

V is TRBV5-1 and J is TRBJ2-1; TRBD2 aligns across 13 bases. V shed 4 bases and J 8 bases; nucleotides not matched to a gene: 6. The CDR3 covers 15 residues. Germline V CDR1 and CDR2: SGHRS, YFSETQ. CDR3 DNA: TGCGCCAGCAGCGGCGGGACTAGCGGGGTTCATGAGCAGTTCTTC. This gives the protein CASSGGTSGVHEQFF.

This rearrangement joins TRBV4-2 to TRBJ1-2, with D possibly TRBD1 on 5 matching bases. Trimming took 0 bases from V and 6 from J, leaving 8 bases between them. The CDR3 covers 13 residues. Germline loops: CDR1 LGHNA, CDR2 YNFKEQ. CDR3 region: CASSQDRGHGYTF. DNA for the CDR3: TGTGCCAGCAGCCAAGATCGGGGCCATGGCTACACCTTC.

The chain employs TRBV2 and TRBJ1-5; D possibly corresponds to TRBD1 (6 bases). Trimming took off 4 bases at V and 3 bases at J, with 10 bases between the two ends. In germline, CDR1 is SNHLY, CDR2 FYNNEI. This CDR3 has 14 residues. The CDR3 protein is CASSVQGSNQPQHF. The CDR3 DNA follows: TGTGCCAGCAGTGTACAGGGTTCCAATCAGCCCCAGCATTTT. Full variable domain (rest looked up from reference TRBV2 and TRBJ1-5): EPEVTQTPSHQVTQMGQEVILRCVPISNHLYFYWYRQILGQKVEFLVSFYNNEISEKSEIFDDQFSVERPDGSNFTLKIRSTKLEDSAMYFCASSVQGSNQPQHFGDGTRLSIL.

The V gene is TRBV28, the J gene TRBJ1-2; D unclear. Per germline, CDR1 MDHEN and CDR2 SYDVKM. The CDR3 is made up of 15 amino acids. The germline V and J ends were trimmed by 1 base and 14 bases, with 23 bases remaining between them. DNA of the CDR3: TGTGCCAGCAGTTTATCAGGACCCTCCGAGTACGGGAGAACCTTC. As protein: CASSLSGPSEYGRTF.

This chain uses TRBV27 with TRBJ1-2, with D possibly being TRBD1 (6 bases). This CDR3 comprises 14 residues. The V end lost 2 bases, the J end lost 5 bases, and 12 bases lay between the germline ends. Germline CDR1 reads MNHEY; CDR2 reads SMNVEV (reference sequence). The CDR3 region has the DNA TGTGCCAGCAGTTTACAGGGGTTGGGGTATGGCTACACCTTC. Protein product: CASSLQGLGYGYTF.

This clone was seen more than once but under ten times. This chain uses TRBV15 with TRBJ1-5; D perhaps matches TRBD1 (5 bases). V was trimmed by 4 bases and J by 7 bases, leaving 14 bases between them. This CDR3 region has 14 residues. Germline CDR1 reads LNHNV; CDR2 reads YYDKDF (reference sequence). In DNA form, the CDR3 reads TGTGCCACCAGCACTACAACAGGAATCCAGCCCCAGCATTTT. This gives the protein CATSTTTGIQPQHF.

The rearrangement joins TRBV28 to TRBJ1-5, with D unclear. Germline loops: CDR1 MDHEN, CDR2 SYDVKM. The CDR3 runs to 14 residues. V dropped 9 bases and J dropped 3 bases, with 15 bases sitting between them. The CDR3 region has the DNA TGTGCCAGTCTCTCCGGAGCCCACAATCAGCCCCAGCATTTT. Its translation is CASLSGAHNQPQHF.